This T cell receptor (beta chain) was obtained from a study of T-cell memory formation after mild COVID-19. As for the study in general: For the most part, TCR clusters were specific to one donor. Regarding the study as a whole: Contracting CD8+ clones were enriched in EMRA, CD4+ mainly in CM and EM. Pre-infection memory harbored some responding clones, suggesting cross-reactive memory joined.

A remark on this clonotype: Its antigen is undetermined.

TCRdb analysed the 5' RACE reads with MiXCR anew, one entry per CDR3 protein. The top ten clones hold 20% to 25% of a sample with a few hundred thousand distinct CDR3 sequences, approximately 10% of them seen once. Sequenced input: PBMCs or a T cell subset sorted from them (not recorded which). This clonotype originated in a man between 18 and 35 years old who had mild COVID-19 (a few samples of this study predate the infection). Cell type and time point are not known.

DNA for the CDR3: TGCGCCAGCAGCCAAGAGTGGTCAGCGGTGGGAGATACGCAGTATTTT. Protein product: CASSQEWSAVGDTQYF. The gene calls are TRBV4-1 and TRBJ2-3; tentative D call: TRBD2 (5 bases). Trimming removed 0 bases at V and 5 bases at J, with 15 bases between. The CDR3 consists of 16 residues. Germline lookup yields CDR1 MGHRA and CDR2 YSYEKL.